Listed here are 27 T cell receptor beta chains from one sample, sequenced in a study of vaccination effects on CD4 cells after COVID-19. Clones were read by immunoSEQ multiplex PCR, and TCRdb kept only the in-frame ones, dropping some. The table includes around 35,000 clones, 65% to 80% detected once. Researchers isolated CD4+ T cells once 9 to 11 days of culture had elapsed. These TCRs' antigens remain unknown. This sample comprised CD4+ T cells from PBMCs cultured without peptide, obtained before COVID-19 vaccination. The receptors come from a human donor who received a COVID-19 vaccine.

The rearrangement joins TRBV2 to TRBJ1-1; D is unclear. CDR1 SNHLY and CDR2 FYNNEI come from the germline V gene. CDR3 length equals 15 residues. Trimming left V 8 bases short and J 4 bases short, with 20 bases between. The CDR3 DNA follows: TGTGCCAGCCCGACAAGGGTATTGGGGTTCACTGAAGCTTTCTTT. Translating gives CASPTRVLGFTEAFF.

CDR3: CASSPQPGDYGYTF. The CDR3 coding sequence is TGTGCCAGCTCACCACAACCGGGAGACTATGGCTACACCTTC. V and J are TRBV18 and TRBJ1-2; D is unresolved. V lost 1 base to trimming and J lost 3 bases, with 9 bases between them. The CDR3 consists of 14 residues. Germline V gives CDR1 KGHSH, CDR2 LQKENI.

This clone occurred a few times. The genes are TRBV29-1 and TRBJ2-5; D unclear. Trimming removed 6 bases from V and 0 bases from J, with 23 bases in between. The CDR3 extends over 17 amino acids. CDR1 is SQVTM, CDR2 ANQGSEA, per germline. The CDR3: CSVVTRTSPRDQETQYF. The CDR3 nucleotides are TGCAGCGTGGTGACACGGACGTCACCACGGGACCAAGAGACCCAGTACTTC.

The CDR3 region is CSASAGTQYEQYF. CDR3 nucleotide sequence: TGCAGTGCTAGTGCCGGGACCCAATACGAGCAGTACTTC. The V gene is TRBV20-1, the J gene TRBJ2-7, with D perhaps being TRBD1 or TRBD2 (5 bases each). Germline V gene data show CDR1 as DFQATT and CDR2 as SNEGSKA (reference sequence). Trimming pared 3 bases from V and 4 bases from J, leaving 13 bases between. This CDR3 comprises 13 residues.

This chain links TRBV13 with TRBJ1-1; tentatively, D is TRBD1 (5 bases). The V end lost 4 bases, the J end lost 3 bases, and 15 bases lay between the germline ends. This CDR3 has 15 amino acids. The germline CDR1 and CDR2 sequences are PRHDT and FYEKMQ (reference sequence). Here the CDR3 reads CASSSSQGRYTEAFF. DNA for the CDR3: TGTGCCAGCAGCTCCAGCCAGGGTCGGTACACTGAAGCTTTCTTT.

CDR3 nucleotide sequence: TGTGCCAGCAGCGTACAGGGAAACGAGCAGTACTTC. This codes for CASSVQGNEQYF. The chain recombines TRBV5-6 with TRBJ2-7; weak D call: TRBD1 (6 bases). Looked up from germline, CDR1 is SGHDT and CDR2 is YYEEEE. The CDR3 totals 12 residues. The V gene lost 4 bases and the J gene lost 5 bases, with 10 bases spanning the gap.

The chain couples TRBV28 to TRBJ2-7, with D perhaps TRBD1 (6 bases). V shed 7 bases and J shed 4 bases, with 17 bases lying between them. Germline V gene sequence: CDR1 MDHEN, CDR2 SYDVKM. The CDR3 consists of 14 residues. The CDR3 reads CASTLDRRLYEQYF. The CDR3 DNA is TGTGCCAGCACCCTAGACAGGCGGCTTTACGAGCAGTACTTC.

The genes are TRBV7-9 and TRBJ1-2; D possibly corresponds to TRBD1 (6 bases). Looked up from germline, CDR1 is SEHNR and CDR2 is FQNEAQ (reference sequence). V lost 5 bases to trimming and J lost 5 bases, with 12 bases between them. The CDR3 covers 13 residues. The CDR3 DNA sequence: TGTGCCAGCAGCCGACAGGCCGCTTATGGCTACACCTTC. This sequence encodes CASSRQAAYGYTF.

The chain is built from TRBV5-6 and TRBJ1-1; D may be TRBD1 (6 bases). CDR3 length equals 14 residues. Per germline, CDR1 SGHDT and CDR2 YYEEEE. V shed 4 bases and J shed 4 bases, with 14 bases lying between them. CDR3 protein: CASSRQGSGTEAFF. Written as DNA, the CDR3 is TGTGCCAGCAGCCGCCAGGGGAGTGGCACTGAAGCTTTCTTT.

The chain joins TRBV19 to TRBJ1-1; possible D gene TRBD1, 5 bases. The germline gives CDR1 LNHDA, CDR2 SQIVND (reference sequence). V was cut by 7 bases and J by 4 bases, with 28 bases left in between. The CDR3 loop spans 18 amino acids. The CDR3, as DNA: TGTGCCAGTACGCAGCGAGTGGGGAGGGGCGGCGGCGGCACTGAAGCTTTCTTT. Translating gives CASTQRVGRGGGGTEAFF. Full variable domain (missing parts from reference TRBV19 and TRBJ1-1): DGGITQSPKYLFRKEGQNVTLSCEQNLNHDAMYWYRQDPGQGLRLIYYSQIVNDFQKGDIAEGYSVSREKKESFPLTVTSAQKNPTAFYLCASTQRVGRGGGGTEAFFGQGTRLTVV.

The chain recombines TRBV4-2 with TRBJ2-7; unclear D gene. The CDR3 runs 15 residues. Trimming removed 1 base at V and 9 bases at J, with 19 bases between. CDR1 and CDR2 from the germline V gene are LGHNA and YNFKEQ. The chain's CDR3 is CASSQGSAAQPGQYF. CDR3 sequence (DNA): TGTGCCAGCAGCCAAGGTTCCGCAGCCCAACCTGGGCAGTACTTC.

The J gene is TRBJ2-3, the V gene TRBV2, with 13 bases matching TRBD2. V gave up 5 bases and J gave up 6 bases; unmatched junction bases: 5. Germline CDR1 reads SNHLY; CDR2 reads FYNNEI. The CDR3 is 15 amino acids. The CDR3, as DNA: TGTGCCAGCAGTCCCCGGACTAGCGGGAGTGATACGCAGTATTTT. This translates into CASSPRTSGSDTQYF.

The rearrangement links TRBV28 to TRBJ2-3, with D possibly TRBD1 on 6 matching bases. V lost 6 bases, J lost 2 bases, and 12 bases lay in between. CDR1 and CDR2 (germline): MDHEN, SYDVKM. The CDR3 is made up of 14 amino acids. The CDR3 sequence: CASRDSDPTDTQYF. The CDR3 DNA reads TGTGCCAGCAGGGACAGCGACCCCACAGATACGCAGTATTTT. Filled out from reference TRBV28 and TRBJ2-3, the complete variable domain reads DVKVTQSSRYLVKRTGEKVFLECVQDMDHENMFWYRQDPGLGLRLIYFSYDVKMKEKGDIPEGYSVSREKKERFSLILESASTNQTSMYLCASRDSDPTDTQYFGPGTRLTVL.

This chain connects TRBV5-1 to TRBJ2-7, with 8 bases matching TRBD2. Losses at the gene ends were 0 bases for V and 3 bases for J; bases not matched to a gene: 5. This CDR3 region has 15 residues. Germline CDR1 and CDR2: SGHRS and YFSETQ. In DNA form, the CDR3 reads TGCGCCAGCAGCTTGGGAGCGGGGGAATTCTACGAGCAGTACTTC. It specifies CASSLGAGEFYEQYF.

This clone was detected a few times. This sequence joins TRBV5-1 and TRBJ2-7; D is possibly TRBD1 (6 bases). Germline V gene sequence: CDR1 SGHRS, CDR2 YFSETQ. CDR3 size: 17 residues. V lost 3 bases, J lost 2 bases, and 21 bases lay in between. The CDR3 coding sequence is TGCGCCAGCAGCTCGGGCCTCGGACAGACTAAAACCTACGAGCAGTACTTC. It yields the protein CASSSGLGQTKTYEQYF.

This sequence joins TRBV5-1 and TRBJ2-7; TRBD2 agrees at 7 bases. The CDR3 consists of 15 residues. Germline CDR1 SGHRS, CDR2 YFSETQ. V shed 2 bases, J shed 4 bases, and the junction held 9 bases outside the gene matches. CDR3 sequence: CASSFSSGGRYEQYF. The CDR3, as DNA: TGCGCCAGCAGCTTTTCTTCGGGAGGTCGTTACGAGCAGTACTTC.

Notes on this clone: No DNA is shown, since the ends of the CDR3 on it are uncertain; the CDR3 is the one TCRdb lists. This rearrangement joins TRBV27 to TRBJ1-2. Germline V gives CDR1 MNHEY, CDR2 SMNVEV (reference sequence). Including both end residues, the CDR3 is 14 amino acids long. The CDR3 protein is CASSSSGVVGSYTF.

This chain links TRBV9 with TRBJ2-3; D may match TRBD1 or TRBD2 (6 bases each). The V end lost 8 bases, the J end lost 1 base, and 8 bases lay between the germline ends. Germline loops: CDR1 SGDLS, CDR2 YYNGEE. The CDR3 covers 12 residues. CDR3 sequence: CASRGGTDTQYF. For the CDR3, the DNA is TGTGCCAGTAGGGGGGGCACAGATACGCAGTATTTT.

The V call is TRBV28, the J call TRBJ2-2; the match to TRBD2 covers 9 bases. Germline V gene lookup returns CDR1 MDHEN and CDR2 SYDVKM. The CDR3 runs to 17 residues. J gave up 6 bases and V 4 bases, and 12 bases lay outside the gene matches. The CDR3 bases are TGTGCCAGCAGTTCCCGCAGAGCGGGAGGAAATTCCGGGGAGCTGTTTTTT. Amino acids: CASSSRRAGGNSGELFF.

The rearrangement joins TRBV7-2 to TRBJ1-6; D not certain. In germline, CDR1 is SGHTA, CDR2 FQGNSA. The CDR3 runs 14 residues. The ends were cut back, 1 base at V and 6 bases at J, with 7 bases in the middle. The CDR3 DNA is TGTGCCAGCAGCTTAGTGACGGGTAATTCACCCCTCCACTTT. Its protein is CASSLVTGNSPLHF.

The V and J genes are TRBV25-1 and TRBJ2-5; tentatively, D is TRBD1 (5 bases). Looked up from germline, CDR1 is MGHDK and CDR2 is SYGVNS. Trimming took off 2 bases at V and 5 bases at J, with 15 bases between the two ends. CDR3 size: 15 residues. CDR3 in amino acids: CASSEGGRAGETQYF. The CDR3 DNA sequence: TGTGCCAGCAGTGAAGGTGGCAGGGCCGGCGAGACCCAGTACTTC.

The chain carries TRBV6-6 and TRBJ1-1, with 9 bases lining up with TRBD1. CDR1 and CDR2 (germline): MNHNY, SVGAGI (reference sequence). The CDR3 covers 14 residues. V lost 6 bases to trimming and J lost 0 bases; unmatched junction nucleotides: 2. CDR3 sequence reads: CASSRTGVNTEAFF. The DNA for the CDR3 is TGTGCCAGCAGCCGGACAGGGGTGAACACTGAAGCTTTCTTT.

J is TRBJ1-1 and V is TRBV24-1; TRBD1 matches 7 bases. The CDR3 is made up of 15 amino acids. Unmatched junction bases numbered 10, after V lost 4 bases and J lost 6 bases. Germline lookup yields CDR1 KGHDR and CDR2 SFDVKD. CDR3 region: CATSDPKTGSSEAFF. The CDR3 DNA reads as TGTGCCACCAGTGACCCTAAGACAGGGAGTTCTGAAGCTTTCTTT.

The gene calls are TRBV3-1 (or the pseudogene TRBV3-2) and TRBJ2-3; 13 bases are shared with TRBD2. Germline V gene lookup returns CDR1 LGHDT and CDR2 YNNKEL (reference sequence). Unmatched junction bases numbered 3, after V lost 0 bases and J lost 6 bases. The CDR3 is 16 residues long. The CDR3 here is CASSQDLTSGGDTQYF. Written as DNA, the CDR3 is TGTGCCAGCAGCCAAGATCTGACTAGCGGGGGGGATACGCAGTATTTT.

The rearrangement uses TRBV4-3 and TRBJ2-5; possibly TRBD2 for D (7 bases). CDR3 length: 16 residues. Germline V gives CDR1 LGHNA, CDR2 YSLEER. V lost 0 bases, J lost 1 base, and 12 bases lay in between. CDR3: CASSQDGGALQETQYF. As DNA, the CDR3 is TGCGCCAGCAGCCAAGATGGGGGGGCCCTCCAAGAGACCCAGTACTTC.

The J gene is TRBJ1-2, the V gene TRBV25-1; D is unresolved. Germline V gives CDR1 MGHDK, CDR2 SYGVNS. Trimming cost V 8 bases and J 5 bases, with 21 bases left between them. The CDR3 is made up of 15 amino acids. The CDR3 DNA reads as TGTGCCAGCTCTCCTGGGCAGACCGTTGGATATGGCTACACCTTC. This encodes CASSPGQTVGYGYTF.

The chain employs TRBV29-1 and TRBJ2-5; D possibly matches TRBD1 or TRBD2 (5 bases each). Between the trimmed V and J ends, which lost 3 bases and 5 bases, there was a span of 10 bases. The CDR3 contains 12 residues. The germline V gene encodes CDR1 SQVTM and CDR2 ANQGSEA. DNA of the CDR3: TGCAGCGTTGACGGGGCCACGGAGACCCAGTACTTC. Translation gives CSVDGATETQYF.